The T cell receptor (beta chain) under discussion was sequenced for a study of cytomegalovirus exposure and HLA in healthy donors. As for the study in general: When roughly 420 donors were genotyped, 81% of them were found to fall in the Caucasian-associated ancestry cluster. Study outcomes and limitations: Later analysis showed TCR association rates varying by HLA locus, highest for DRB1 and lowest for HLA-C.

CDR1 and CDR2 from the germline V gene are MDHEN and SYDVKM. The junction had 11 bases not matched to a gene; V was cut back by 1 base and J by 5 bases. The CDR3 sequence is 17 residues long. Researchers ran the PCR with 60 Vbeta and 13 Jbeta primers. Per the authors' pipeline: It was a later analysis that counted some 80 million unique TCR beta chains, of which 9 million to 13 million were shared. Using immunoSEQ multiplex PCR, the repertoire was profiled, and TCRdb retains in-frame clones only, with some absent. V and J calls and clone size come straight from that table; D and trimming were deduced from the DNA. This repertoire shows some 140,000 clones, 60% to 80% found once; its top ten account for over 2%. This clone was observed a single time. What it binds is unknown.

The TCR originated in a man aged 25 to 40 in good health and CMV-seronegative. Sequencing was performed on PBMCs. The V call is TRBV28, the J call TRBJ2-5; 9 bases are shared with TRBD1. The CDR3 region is CASSLLTATGGLETQYF. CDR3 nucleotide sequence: TGTGCCAGCAGTTTATTAACCGCGACAGGGGGGTTGGAGACCCAGTACTTC.